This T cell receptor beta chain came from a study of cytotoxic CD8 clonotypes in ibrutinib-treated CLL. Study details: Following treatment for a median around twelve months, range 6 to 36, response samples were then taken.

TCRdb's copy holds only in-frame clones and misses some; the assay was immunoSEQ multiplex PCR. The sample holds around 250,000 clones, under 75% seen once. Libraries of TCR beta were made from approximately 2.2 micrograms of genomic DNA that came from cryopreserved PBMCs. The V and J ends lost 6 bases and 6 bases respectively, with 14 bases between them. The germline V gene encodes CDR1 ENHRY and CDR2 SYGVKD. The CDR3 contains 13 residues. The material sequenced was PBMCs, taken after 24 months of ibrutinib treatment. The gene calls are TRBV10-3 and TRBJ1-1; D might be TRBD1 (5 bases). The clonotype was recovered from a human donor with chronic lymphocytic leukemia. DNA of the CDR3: TGTGCCATCAGGAGCAGGGAAACGGCTGAAGCTTTCTTT. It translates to CAIRSRETAEAFF.